This passage covers 20 T cell receptor beta chains from one sample sequenced in a study of cytomegalovirus exposure and HLA in healthy donors. Amplification used 60 Vbeta primers and 13 Jbeta primers. Generated by immunoSEQ multiplex PCR, the TCRdb table keeps only in-frame clones and is missing some. This table holds some 57,000 clones, 70% found once. Specimen: PBMCs. The receptors shown here come from a woman aged 55-70 years in good health and CMV-seropositive.

The chain is built from TRBV28 and TRBJ2-1; the match to TRBD2 covers 12 bases. V lost 5 bases and J lost 8; bases outside the gene matches: 13. CDR3 length: 17 amino acids. Germline V gives CDR1 MDHEN, CDR2 SYDVKM. The CDR3 loop reads CASSTGLAGPNGDEQFF. CDR3 in DNA: TGTGCCAGCAGTACCGGACTAGCGGGGCCAAATGGGGATGAGCAGTTCTTC. Complete variable domain (other parts from reference TRBV28 and TRBJ2-1): DVKVTQSSRYLVKRTGEKVFLECVQDMDHENMFWYRQDPGLGLRLIYFSYDVKMKEKGDIPEGYSVSREKKERFSLILESASTNQTSMYLCASSTGLAGPNGDEQFFGPGTRLTVL.

The chain recombines TRBV5-1 with TRBJ1-1, with 8 bases matching TRBD1. Germline values: CDR1 SGHRS, CDR2 YFSETQ. The CDR3 extends over 18 amino acids. With V trimmed by 2 bases and J by 1 base, 13 bases remained unmatched. The CDR3 loop reads CASSLLAGTGGANTEAFF. The CDR3 DNA follows: TGCGCCAGCAGCTTACTAGCCGGGACAGGTGGAGCGAACACTGAAGCTTTCTTT.

The chain uses TRBV9 and TRBJ2-3, with 12 bases fitting TRBD2. The germline CDR1 and CDR2 sequences are SGDLS and YYNGEE. This CDR3 is built from 16 residues. Germline trimming cut 4 bases from V and 1 base from J; bases unmatched to any gene: 4. As DNA, the CDR3 is TGTGCCAGCAGCTCGAGGACTAGCGGGGGCACAGATACGCAGTATTTT. It translates to CASSSRTSGGTDTQYF.

The CDR3 spells CASSSLLDRDNIQYF. The CDR3 DNA follows: TGTGCCAGCAGCTCCCTTTTGGACAGGGATAACATTCAGTACTTC. The rearrangement links TRBV5-4 to TRBJ2-4, with TRBD1 matching 8 bases. Trimming cost V 3 bases and J 7 bases; bases outside gene matches: 9. The CDR3 extends over 15 amino acids. Germline V gene lookup returns CDR1 SGHNT and CDR2 YYREEE (reference sequence).

The genes are TRBV5-4 and TRBJ2-1; 13 nucleotides line up with TRBD2. The CDR3 is 17 residues long. Trimming at V came to 0 bases and at J to 7 bases, leaving 7 bases not matched to a gene. Per germline, CDR1 SGHNT and CDR2 YYREEE (reference sequence). The CDR3 DNA reads TGTGCCAGCAGCTTGGAACTAGCGGGGGGGCACGGGAATGAGCAGTTCTTC. Its translation: CASSLELAGGHGNEQFF.

J is TRBJ1-4 and V is TRBV29-1, with D hard to call. The V and J ends lost 4 bases and 6 bases respectively, with 6 bases between them. The CDR3 spans 11 residues. Per the germline V gene, CDR1 is SQVTM and CDR2 is ANQGSEA. CDR3 loop: CSVGVYEKLFF. The CDR3 DNA reads TGCAGCGTTGGAGTTTATGAAAAACTGTTTTTT.

This clone was detected a few times. This chain joins TRBV5-6 and TRBJ1-1, with D possibly being TRBD1 (6 bases). The CDR3 has 15 residues. The germline V gene has CDR1 SGHDT and CDR2 YYEEEE. V lost 4 bases, J lost 8 bases, and 21 bases lay in between. The CDR3 bases are TGTGCCAGCAGCCGGGGGGGCACTCCGCCACACGAAGCTTTCTTT. It encodes CASSRGGTPPHEAFF.

This sequence joins TRBV5-1 and TRBJ1-2; D not resolved. The ends were cut back, 3 bases at V and 5 bases at J, with 14 bases in the middle. The CDR3 consists of 14 residues. CDR1 is SGHRS, CDR2 YFSETQ, per germline. This CDR3 reads CASSSDGRTYGYTF. CDR3 DNA: TGCGCCAGCAGCTCCGACGGGAGGACTTATGGCTACACCTTC.

This clone was recorded once. The chain uses TRBV5-5 and TRBJ2-7, with D perhaps TRBD2 (6 bases). Germline CDR1 is SGHKS and CDR2 is YYEKEE (reference sequence). The CDR3 length is 14 residues. V was clipped by 4 bases and J by 4 bases, with 15 bases between them. The CDR3 DNA reads TGTGCCAGCAGCCGGGACTTCCTAGCGTACGAGCAGTACTTC. Amino acid sequence: CASSRDFLAYEQYF.

This chain connects TRBV25-1 to TRBJ2-7; TRBD1 matches 9 bases. The V gene's germline CDR1 is MGHDK and CDR2 SYGVNS. The CDR3 length is 15 residues. Trimming removed 4 bases from V and 4 bases from J; junction bases left unmatched: 8. CDR3 amino acids: CASSGSWTGAYEQYF. Written as DNA, the CDR3 is TGTGCCAGCAGTGGGTCCTGGACAGGGGCGTACGAGCAGTACTTC.

This chain links TRBV5-6 with TRBJ1-4; 7 bases are shared with TRBD1. Unmatched junction bases numbered 6, after V lost 6 bases and J lost 4 bases. This CDR3 has 14 residues. Germline CDR1 is SGHDT and CDR2 is YYEEEE. CDR3 sequence reads: CASTTQGINEKLFF. The DNA of the CDR3 is TGTGCCAGCACCACACAGGGGATTAATGAAAAACTGTTTTTT.

In its sample, this clone was seen a few times. The V gene is TRBV6-6, the J gene TRBJ1-2; D call uncertain. CDR3 length equals 13 residues. The V gene lost 2 bases and the J gene lost 4 bases, with 8 bases spanning the gap. Per the germline V gene, CDR1 is MNHNY and CDR2 is SVGAGI (reference sequence). CDR3 sequence reads: CASSYDARYGYTF. DNA of the CDR3: TGTGCCAGCAGTTACGATGCGCGCTATGGCTACACCTTC.

The genes are TRBV13 and TRBJ1-1; TRBD1 aligns across 7 bases. Trimming removed 3 bases from V and 5 bases from J; junction bases left unmatched: 9. Germline CDR1 is PRHDT and CDR2 is FYEKMQ (reference sequence). This CDR3 has 15 residues. The CDR3 nucleotides are TGTGCCAGCAGCTTCTTTCGACAGGGAAGGACTGAAGCTTTCTTT. Protein product: CASSFFRQGRTEAFF.

The chain is built from TRBV2 and TRBJ2-5; 9 bases are a match to TRBD1. The CDR3 spans 14 residues. The V segment lost 7 bases and the J segment 4 bases; nucleotides outside the gene matches: 7. Germline V gene lookup returns CDR1 SNHLY and CDR2 FYNNEI. The CDR3 region has the DNA TGTGCCAGCACAGAGACAGGGGGTGGAGAGACCCAGTACTTC. Its protein product is CASTETGGGETQYF. Full variable domain (missing parts from reference TRBV2 and TRBJ2-5): EPEVTQTPSHQVTQMGQEVILRCVPISNHLYFYWYRQILGQKVEFLVSFYNNEISEKSEIFDDQFSVERPDGSNFTLKIRSTKLEDSAMYFCASTETGGGETQYFGPGTRLLVL.

The chain has TRBV30 and TRBJ1-2; no clear D. This CDR3 is 11 amino acids long. V was clipped by 8 bases and J by 5 bases, with 12 bases between them. Germline CDR1 GTSNPN, CDR2 SVGIG (reference sequence). In DNA, the CDR3 is TGTGCCGAGGACTCGATGTATGGCTACACCTTC. This codes for CAEDSMYGYTF.

The chain recombines TRBV18 with TRBJ2-7; 8 bases fit TRBD1. The CDR3 consists of 17 residues. CDR1 is KGHSH and CDR2 is LQKENI in the germline V gene. The junction had 13 bases not matched to a gene; V was cut back by 6 bases and J by 0 bases. The CDR3 DNA reads as TGTGCCAGCTCCCCGGTCGGACAGGGCGAAAGCTCCTACGAGCAGTACTTC. Encoded protein: CASSPVGQGESSYEQYF.

The CDR3 loop reads CASSDVPAGNQETQYF. CDR3 bases: TGTGCCAGCAGTGACGTGCCGGCGGGCAACCAAGAGACCCAGTACTTC. The J gene is TRBJ2-5, the V gene TRBV5-4, with D tentatively TRBD2 (5 bases). Trimming took off 5 bases at V and 0 bases at J, with 17 bases between the two ends. CDR1 and CDR2 from the germline V gene are SGHNT and YYREEE (reference sequence). The CDR3 length is 16 residues.

V usage is TRBV18 and J usage is TRBJ1-2; TRBD1 agrees at 9 bases. Germline V gene lookup returns CDR1 KGHSH and CDR2 LQKENI. The V segment lost 4 bases and the J segment 3 bases; nucleotides outside the gene matches: 9. The CDR3 sequence is 16 residues long. The CDR3 spells CASSRSGTGTDYGYTF. CDR3 nucleotide sequence: TGTGCCAGCTCACGTTCCGGGACAGGGACGGACTATGGCTACACCTTC.

This clone turned up a few times. The CDR3 DNA reads as TGTGCCAGCTCACCTCTGGACATCAGGCGCTATGGCTACACCTTC. It codes for CASSPLDIRRYGYTF. The chain employs TRBV18 and TRBJ1-2; a weak D match, TRBD1 (5 bases). Deletions cut 3 bases from V and 4 bases from J, with 15 bases between. This CDR3 is 15 amino acids long. Germline V CDR1 and CDR2: KGHSH, LQKENI.

The CDR3 here is CASSQPGLSSFSYEQYF. The CDR3 region has the DNA TGTGCCAGCAGCCAACCCGGCCTTAGCTCGTTTTCCTACGAGCAGTACTTC. This chain connects TRBV7-2 to TRBJ2-7; D gene ambiguous. This CDR3 is 17 amino acids long. CDR1 and CDR2 (germline): SGHTA, FQGNSA. V was pared by 5 bases and J by 1 base, with 21 bases between.